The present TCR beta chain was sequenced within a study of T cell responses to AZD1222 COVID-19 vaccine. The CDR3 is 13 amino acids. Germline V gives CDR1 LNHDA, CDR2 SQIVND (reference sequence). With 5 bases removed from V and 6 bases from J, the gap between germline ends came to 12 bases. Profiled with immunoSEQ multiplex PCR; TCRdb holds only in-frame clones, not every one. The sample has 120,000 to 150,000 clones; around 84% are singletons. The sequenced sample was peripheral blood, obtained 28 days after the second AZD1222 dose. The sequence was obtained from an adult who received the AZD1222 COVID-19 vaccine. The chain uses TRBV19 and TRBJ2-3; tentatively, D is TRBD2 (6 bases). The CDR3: CASSVRDSDTQYF. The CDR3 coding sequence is TGTGCCAGTAGTGTCCGGGACTCGGATACGCAGTATTTT.